This entry is about one TCR beta chain. The age range of participants was about 18 to 90 years, with residence in about two dozen US areas. Participants had their cohort set by participant-reported clinical history. The study counted Cohort 3 donors as recovered given two negative PCRs, clearance, or symptom resolution. In the original workflow: Using reference gene primer amplification, nucleated cell counts were estimated. Repertoires were generated with immunoSEQ multiplex PCR, while TCRdb's copy carries only in-frame clones and drops some. V and J calls and clone size are given by that table; D and trimming were obtained from the DNA. The sample lists 220,000 or so clones; about 79% were seen once. These data come from a study of blood T cell repertoires in COVID-19. Germline V gives CDR1 LGHNA, CDR2 YNFKEQ. The CDR3 extends over 17 amino acids. Trimming left V 2 bases short and J 0 bases short, with 14 bases between.

The TCR sequence derives from a woman aged 55 to 70 who had recovered from COVID-19. This rearrangement joins TRBV4-2 to TRBJ1-5; D unclear. What was sequenced was PBMCs or T cells enriched from blood (not recorded which). The CDR3 DNA is TGTGCCAGCAGCCAACAACCCCTCGGGAATAGCAATCAGCCCCAGCATTTT. Translation gives CASSQQPLGNSNQPQHF.